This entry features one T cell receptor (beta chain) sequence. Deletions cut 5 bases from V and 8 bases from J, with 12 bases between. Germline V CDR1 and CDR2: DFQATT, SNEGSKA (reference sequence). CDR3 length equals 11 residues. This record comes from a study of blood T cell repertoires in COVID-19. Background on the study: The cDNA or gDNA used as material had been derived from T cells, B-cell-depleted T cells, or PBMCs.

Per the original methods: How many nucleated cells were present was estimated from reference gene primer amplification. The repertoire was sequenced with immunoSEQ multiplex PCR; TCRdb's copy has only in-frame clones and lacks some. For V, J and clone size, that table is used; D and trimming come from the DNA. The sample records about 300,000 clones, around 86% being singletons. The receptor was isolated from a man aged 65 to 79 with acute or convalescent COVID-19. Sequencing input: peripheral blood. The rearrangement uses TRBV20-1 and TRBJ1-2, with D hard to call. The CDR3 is CSAPGIRGYTF. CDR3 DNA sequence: TGCAGTGCTCCGGGGATACGGGGCTACACCTTC.